The 20 T cell receptor beta chains listed next were all sequenced from one sample in a study of cytomegalovirus exposure and HLA in healthy donors. PCR amplification relied on 60 Vbeta primers (plus 13 Jbeta primers). Here immunoSEQ multiplex PCR was the method, and the copy in TCRdb shows in-frame clones only, minus some. The table shows 170,000 or so clones, with roughly four fifths occurring only once. The specimen was PBMCs. The receptors were sampled from a man aged 45-65 years in good health and CMV-seronegative.

The rearrangement uses TRBV11-1 and TRBJ2-1; 7 bases line up with TRBD2. CDR1 is SGHAT and CDR2 is FQDESV in the germline V gene (reference sequence). Trimming took 4 bases from V and 7 from J; bases not matched to a gene: 13. The CDR3 loop spans 16 amino acids. The CDR3 loop reads CASSYRMGRGSNEQFF. DNA of the CDR3: TGTGCCAGCAGCTATCGGATGGGGCGGGGGTCGAATGAGCAGTTCTTC.

The rearrangement uses TRBV6-5 and TRBJ2-7; D is possibly TRBD2 (6 bases). The length of the CDR3 is 14 residues. Germline CDR1 and CDR2: MNHEY and SVGAGI. V was pared by 5 bases and J by 1 base, with 12 bases between. The CDR3 spells CASSDGGASYEQYF. Written as DNA, the CDR3 is TGTGCCAGCAGTGACGGCGGGGCGTCCTACGAGCAGTACTTC.

The rearrangement uses TRBV27 and TRBJ2-5; TRBD1 matches at 9 bases. CDR3 size: 16 residues. Per germline, CDR1 MNHEY and CDR2 SMNVEV (reference sequence). The junction had 12 bases not matched to a gene; V was cut back by 6 bases and J by 4 bases. The CDR3 loop is CASSANRGRVPETQYF. The DNA of the CDR3 is TGTGCCAGCAGCGCTAACAGGGGGCGCGTTCCAGAGACCCAGTACTTC.

The genes are TRBV7-3 and TRBJ1-3; D not resolved. Per germline, CDR1 SGHTA and CDR2 FQGTGA. CDR3 length: 16 amino acids. V was clipped by 2 bases and J by 0 bases, with 11 bases between them. DNA for the CDR3: TGTGCCAGCAGCTTATCCCCGCTGAGCTCTGGAAACACCATATATTTT. This codes for CASSLSPLSSGNTIYF. The entire variable domain, with the rest obtained from reference TRBV7-3 and TRBJ1-3, is as follows: GAGVSQTPSNKVTEKGKYVELRCDPISGHTALYWYRQSLGQGPEFLIYFQGTGAADDSGLPNDRFFAVRPEGSVSTLKIQRTERGDSAVYLCASSLSPLSSGNTIYFGEGSWLTVV.

The chain has TRBV4-1 and TRBJ2-4; 8 nucleotides agree with TRBD1. CDR1 MGHRA and CDR2 YSYEKL come from the germline V gene. The CDR3 is made up of 19 amino acids. With 0 bases clipped from V and 9 bases from J, the junction kept 19 bases outside the gene matches. DNA for the CDR3: TGCGCCAGCAGCCAAGATGCTTGGGGGGCAGGGGGCTCAAAGGGCATTCAGTACTTC. Protein sequence: CASSQDAWGAGGSKGIQYF.

As DNA, the CDR3 is TGCGCCAGCAGCTTGTGGGGGGGCCCCCAAGAGACCCAGTACTTC. Translated: CASSLWGGPQETQYF. The chain carries TRBV5-1 and TRBJ2-5; D possibly corresponds to TRBD2 (7 bases). Per the germline V gene, CDR1 is SGHRS and CDR2 is YFSETQ. This CDR3 region has 15 residues. The ends were cut back, 1 base at V and 1 base at J, with 11 bases in the middle.

This sequence joins TRBV10-3 and TRBJ2-3; 12 bases are shared with TRBD2. Germline V gene lookup returns CDR1 ENHRY and CDR2 SYGVKD. Losses at the gene ends were 10 bases for V and 5 bases for J; bases not matched to a gene: 7. The CDR3 totals 14 residues. The CDR3 is CASLAGGPGDTQYF. Written as DNA, the CDR3 is TGTGCCAGCCTAGCGGGGGGGCCCGGAGATACGCAGTATTTT.

The chain joins TRBV9 to TRBJ1-2; TRBD1 aligns across 7 bases. Germline V lookup: CDR1 SGDLS, CDR2 YYNGEE. V was pared by 4 bases and J by 4 bases, with 7 bases of the junction left unmatched. The CDR3 contains 14 residues. This chain's CDR3 is CASSLRQGSYGYTF. CDR3 nucleotides: TGTGCCAGCAGCCTAAGACAGGGCAGCTATGGCTACACCTTC.

This sequence joins TRBV9 and TRBJ1-1; perhaps TRBD1 as D (5 bases). CDR1 is SGDLS and CDR2 is YYNGEE in the germline V gene. The ends were cut back, 4 bases at V and 4 bases at J, with 17 bases in the middle. The CDR3 has 15 amino acids. CDR3 region: CASSPRGGDSTEAFF. CDR3 nucleotide sequence: TGTGCCAGCAGCCCCCGGGGGGGGGACTCCACTGAAGCTTTCTTT.

This chain connects TRBV20-1 to TRBJ2-3; D perhaps matches TRBD2 (5 bases). CDR1 is DFQATT, CDR2 SNEGSKA, per germline (reference sequence). V lost 2 bases and J 5 bases, leaving 5 bases between the germline ends. This CDR3 is built from 11 residues. CDR3 sequence reads: CSARSGDTQYF. The CDR3 bases are TGCAGTGCTAGAAGCGGAGATACGCAGTATTTT.

This clone was recorded once. The chain is built from TRBV4-1 and TRBJ2-3; TRBD1 might be the D (6 bases). V lost 5 bases, J lost 7 bases, and 19 bases lay in between. This CDR3 contains 15 residues. Germline V lookup: CDR1 MGHRA, CDR2 YSYEKL. CDR3 coding DNA: TGCGCCAGCAGCGGCAGGGGTGCAGGGGTTCATACGCAGTATTTT. This sequence encodes CASSGRGAGVHTQYF.

The V gene is TRBV5-1, the J gene TRBJ2-7; tentatively, D is TRBD1 (5 bases). Looked up from germline, CDR1 is SGHRS and CDR2 is YFSETQ. The CDR3 extends over 14 amino acids. The V end lost 5 bases, the J end lost 0 bases, and 12 bases lay between the germline ends. The CDR3 region is CASRRQTSSYEQYF. CDR3 in DNA: TGCGCCAGCAGGAGACAGACAAGCTCCTACGAGCAGTACTTC.

J is TRBJ1-1 and V is TRBV4-3; D not resolved. Germline V lookup: CDR1 LGHNA, CDR2 YSLEER. V was cut by 4 bases and J by 1 base, with 13 bases left in between. The CDR3 is 15 amino acids. The CDR3 sequence is CASSPTPIKNTEAFF. In DNA form, the CDR3 reads TGCGCCAGCAGCCCCACTCCCATTAAGAACACTGAAGCTTTCTTT.

In this sample, this clone turned up once. This sequence joins TRBV30 and TRBJ2-4, with a weak D call TRBD1 (5 bases). The CDR3 covers 13 residues. V lost 5 bases to trimming and J lost 9 bases, with 17 bases between them. The germline gives CDR1 GTSNPN, CDR2 SVGIG (reference sequence). This CDR3 reads CAWGPAGRGIQYF. CDR3 in DNA: TGTGCCTGGGGCCCGGCAGGGCGCGGCATTCAGTACTTC.

V usage is TRBV18 and J usage is TRBJ1-4, with TRBD1 matching 7 bases. This CDR3 is 16 amino acids long. Germline V CDR1 and CDR2: KGHSH, LQKENI. Trimming removed 6 bases from V and 0 bases from J; junction bases left unmatched: 7. The CDR3 is CASSPRDSTTNEKLFF. The CDR3 DNA is TGTGCCAGCTCCCCAAGGGACAGTACAACTAATGAAAAACTGTTTTTT.

The rearrangement uses TRBV9 and TRBJ2-5; 9 bases are shared with TRBD1. This CDR3 has 16 amino acids. The germline CDR1 and CDR2 sequences are SGDLS and YYNGEE. V was clipped by 3 bases and J by 5 bases; unmatched bases: 11. The CDR3 DNA is TGTGCCAGCAGCGCCTCCGGGACAGGGTTAAGGGAGACCCAGTACTTC. Protein: CASSASGTGLRETQYF.

Turning to this clone: Germline is not matched at one junction end, which may reflect a read error. The chain has TRBV7-9 and TRBJ1-2, with 11 nucleotides matching TRBD1. The germline CDR1 and CDR2 sequences are SEHNR and FQNEAQ (reference sequence). This CDR3 contains 16 residues. The CDR3 protein is CSSSSYRDRGGGGYTF. The CDR3 region has the DNA TGTTCCAGCAGCTCCTACCGGGACAGGGGGGGTGGTGGCTACACCTTC.

The gene calls are TRBV6-4 and TRBJ2-7; TRBD1 might be the D (5 bases). With 4 bases removed from V and 0 bases from J, the gap between germline ends came to 16 bases. The V gene's germline CDR1 is MRHNA and CDR2 SNTAGT. The CDR3 is 16 amino acids. The CDR3: CASSALQGLSSYEQYF. CDR3 nucleotide sequence: TGTGCCAGCAGTGCGCTCCAGGGCCTTAGCTCCTACGAGCAGTACTTC.

V is TRBV2 and J is TRBJ1-2; D is unclear. The CDR3 sequence is 14 residues long. The V end lost 4 bases, the J end lost 2 bases, and 11 bases lay between the germline ends. Germline CDR1 SNHLY, CDR2 FYNNEI. CDR3 region: CASSVVGGNYGYTF. The CDR3 nucleotides read TGTGCCAGCAGTGTGGTTGGAGGGAACTATGGCTACACCTTC.

The chain has TRBV6-5 and TRBJ2-7, with a possible D match to TRBD2 (5 bases). The CDR3 loop spans 14 amino acids. Germline lookup yields CDR1 MNHEY and CDR2 SVGAGI. V was trimmed by 6 bases and J by 4 bases, leaving 16 bases between them. CDR3 nucleotides: TGTGCCAGCAGGAAGACGGGATCCTTTTACGAGCAGTACTTC. Its protein product is CASRKTGSFYEQYF.